This TCR beta chain comes out of a study of blood T cells in healthy people across ages. Study in general: Using template switching, researchers captured about one barcoded beta molecule for each two T cells. Study conclusions and caveats: The CMV status of each donor remained undetermined, and this could have confounded shifts in expanded clonotypes. Unsorted PBMC input precluded a conclusive naive versus antigen-experienced comparison.

Primers used in a second PCR of roughly 6 to 11 cycles were a sample-barcoded 5' primer and a J-beta primer mix. A single record per CDR3 protein comes from TCRdb applying MiXCR to the 5' RACE reads. The sample yields about 620,000 distinct CDR3 sequences, over 40% seen once. CDR3 size: 13 residues. The germline gives CDR1 MNHEY, CDR2 SMNVEV (reference sequence). V lost 5 bases and J 5 bases, leaving 13 bases between the germline ends. Comment on this clonotype: Its antigen is currently unknown.

This sequence joins TRBV27 and TRBJ2-7, with D maybe TRBD2 (6 bases). Input material: blood. This TCR was sampled from a woman aged 80 or older in good health. CDR3 DNA: TGTGCCAGCAGTGGGGGACTTAACCACGAGCAGTACTTC. It yields the protein CASSGGLNHEQYF.